This TCR beta chain was found in a study of CD8 T cells in Susac syndrome. Sequencing of TCR beta drew on CD8+ and CD4+ T cells from blood. Germline loops: CDR1 SGHNT, CDR2 YYREEE (reference sequence). V shed 3 bases, J shed 2 bases, and the junction held 6 bases outside the gene matches. This CDR3 has 17 residues. It was with random hexamers that 0.5 to 1 ug RNA was reverse transcribed. An immunoSEQ multiplex PCR amplified TCR beta CDR3 over 54 Vbeta and 13 Jbeta. TCRdb fed the immunoSEQ multiplex PCR reads into MiXCR, producing one record per CDR3 protein. The repertoire holds roughly 140,000 distinct CDR3 sequences, around 96% seen once, with 0.15% to 0.2% in the top ten.

Sample: CD4+ T cells from PBMCs. The chain is built from TRBV5-4 and TRBJ2-6; 9 positions match TRBD1. The TCR sequence derives from a human donor with Susac syndrome. CDR3 nucleotides: TGTGCCAGCAGCTCACAGGGGGCGGCCCCTGGGGCCAACGTCCTGACTTTC. Translated, it gives CASSSQGAAPGANVLTF.